A single sample is the source of the 15 T cell receptor beta chains below, sequenced in a study of cytomegalovirus exposure and HLA in healthy donors. Primers for the PCR totalled 60 Vbeta and 13 Jbeta. Some clones are missing from TCRdb's copy, which holds only in-frame ones; the method was immunoSEQ multiplex PCR. The sample has about 140,000 clones, about 80% seen once. The sequencing input was PBMCs. Receptors originate from a woman aged 35 to 49 in good health and CMV-seronegative.

This clone was seen a handful of times. The chain links TRBV28 to TRBJ1-1, with D tentatively TRBD1 (6 bases). The germline gives CDR1 MDHEN, CDR2 SYDVKM. Trimming removed 5 bases at V and 2 bases at J, with 15 bases between. The CDR3 spans 15 residues. The CDR3 DNA reads TGTGCCAGCAGTAGACGGGACATTCTCAACACTGAAGCTTTCTTT. This codes for CASSRRDILNTEAFF.

This clone appeared a few times. The CDR3 DNA sequence: TGTGCCAGTGGGCAGTTCGTTGGTACATTATATGGCTACACCTTC. This gives the protein CASGQFVGTLYGYTF. V is TRBV6-5 and J is TRBJ1-2; D is ambiguous. Germline CDR1 MNHEY, CDR2 SVGAGI. Trimming stripped 9 bases from V and 5 bases from J, with 22 bases between. The length of the CDR3 is 15 residues.

V is TRBV4-2 and J is TRBJ2-3; TRBD2 matches at 7 bases. CDR1 LGHNA and CDR2 YNFKEQ come from the germline V gene. Losses at the gene ends were 4 bases for V and 3 bases for J; bases not matched to a gene: 7. The CDR3 runs to 15 residues. CDR3 nucleotides: TGTGCCAGCAGCCGCGAGGGAGGGTTGACAGATACGCAGTATTTT. Its translation: CASSREGGLTDTQYF.

The V and J genes are TRBV19 and TRBJ2-5, with D perhaps matching TRBD1 (5 bases). The germline V gene has CDR1 LNHDA and CDR2 SQIVND (reference sequence). The CDR3 runs to 13 residues. Trimming left V 5 bases short and J 1 base short, with 8 bases between. The CDR3 nucleotides are TGTGCCAGTAGTCAGGGCGCCCAAGAGACCCAGTACTTC. Translating it yields CASSQGAQETQYF.

This chain uses TRBV5-1 with TRBJ2-3; 12 nucleotides align to TRBD2. The CDR3 loop spans 17 amino acids. With V trimmed by 4 bases and J by 0 bases, 6 bases remained unmatched. The germline gives CDR1 SGHRS, CDR2 YFSETQ. The CDR3 loop is CASSLPLAGGSTDTQYF. The CDR3, as DNA: TGCGCCAGCAGCCTTCCCCTAGCGGGAGGGAGCACAGATACGCAGTATTTT.

The CDR3 loop is CASSLGQMNSPLHF. DNA of the CDR3: TGTGCCAGCAGCTTAGGACAGATGAATTCACCCCTCCACTTT. This chain uses TRBV5-5 with TRBJ1-6; maybe TRBD1 (6 bases). From germline, CDR1 is SGHKS and CDR2 YYEKEE (reference sequence). V was cut by 2 bases and J by 7 bases, with 10 bases left in between. The CDR3 runs 14 residues.

This clone has just one count. V gene TRBV2 combines with J gene TRBJ1-1; D uncertain. Germline V lookup: CDR1 SNHLY, CDR2 FYNNEI. The length of the CDR3 is 12 residues. Between the trimmed V and J ends, which lost 7 bases and 8 bases, there was a span of 14 bases. The DNA of the CDR3 is TGTGCCAGCAACCGAATCCGAGGGGAAGCTTTCTTT. Amino acids: CASNRIRGEAFF. The complete variable domain, with remaining parts taken from reference TRBV2 and TRBJ1-1, reads EPEVTQTPSHQVTQMGQEVILRCVPISNHLYFYWYRQILGQKVEFLVSFYNNEISEKSEIFDDQFSVERPDGSNFTLKIRSTKLEDSAMYFCASNRIRGEAFFGQGTRLTVV.

CDR3: CASSYGSLLNEQFF. Here the CDR3 DNA reads TGTGCCAGCAGTTACGGGAGTCTCCTCAATGAGCAGTTCTTC. The chain is built from TRBV6-5 and TRBJ2-1, with D tentatively TRBD2 (5 bases). There are 14 residues in the CDR3. Looked up from germline, CDR1 is MNHEY and CDR2 is SVGAGI. The V end was cut by 2 bases, the J end by 6 bases, with 11 bases between.

This chain links TRBV11-1 with TRBJ1-1; 7 positions match TRBD1. The CDR3 consists of 13 residues. J was trimmed by 4 bases and V by 5 bases; bases with no gene match: 4. Germline-derived CDR1 and CDR2 are SGHAT and FQDESV (reference sequence). The CDR3 here is CASSTNRGTEAFF. In DNA form, the CDR3 reads TGTGCCAGCAGCACCAACAGGGGCACTGAAGCTTTCTTT.

This clone was recorded only once. The chain links TRBV5-4 to TRBJ1-3; a possible D gene is TRBD1 (6 bases). The CDR3 is 15 amino acids. Germline lookup yields CDR1 SGHNT and CDR2 YYREEE (reference sequence). V was cut by 7 bases and J by 1 base, with 15 bases left in between. As DNA, the CDR3 is TGTGCCAGCGGTACGAGGACAGCTTCTGGAAACACCATATATTTT. The encoded protein is CASGTRTASGNTIYF.

The chain joins TRBV21-1 to TRBJ2-7; the table names TRBD1, a call not compared with the DNA. TRBV21-1 is a listed pseudogene. The CDR3 is 16 residues long. CDR3 sequence reads: CASSRKWTVYSYEQYF. For the CDR3, the DNA is TGTGCCAGCAGCCGGAAATGGACAGTATACTCCTACGAGCAGTACTTC.

The chain combines TRBV11-2 with TRBJ1-2, with D uncertain. Trimming removed 5 bases from V and 8 bases from J, with 18 bases in between. The CDR3 is 14 residues long. Germline CDR1 SGHAT, CDR2 FQNNGV. The CDR3 reads CASSPREVSGGYTF. CDR3 DNA: TGTGCCAGCAGCCCCCGAGAGGTCTCTGGGGGCTACACCTTC.

The genes are TRBV5-1 and TRBJ2-3, with a possible D match to TRBD2 (6 bases). Between the trimmed V and J ends, which lost 6 bases and 2 bases, there was a span of 13 bases. Germline V lookup: CDR1 SGHRS, CDR2 YFSETQ. The CDR3 contains 14 residues. CDR3 DNA: TGCGCCAGCAAACCTAGCGCCGTCACAGATACGCAGTATTTT. Amino acids: CASKPSAVTDTQYF.

The CDR3 coding sequence is TGTGCCAGTAGTATACTAGGGGCCACTGAAGCTTTCTTT. Protein product: CASSILGATEAFF. The J gene is TRBJ1-1, the V gene TRBV19; D may be TRBD1 (5 bases). Looked up from germline, CDR1 is LNHDA and CDR2 is SQIVND (reference sequence). Trimming shortened V by 2 bases and J by 4 bases, and 8 bases separated the two germline ends. CDR3 length: 13 amino acids.

The chain uses TRBV4-2 and TRBJ2-7; D is undetermined. Germline V lookup: CDR1 LGHNA, CDR2 YNFKEQ. V shed 0 bases and J shed 0 bases, with 9 bases lying between them. The CDR3 is 15 amino acids. The DNA of the CDR3 is TGTGCCAGCAGCCAAGAGGCGGTAGACTCCTACGAGCAGTACTTC. Its protein product is CASSQEAVDSYEQYF.